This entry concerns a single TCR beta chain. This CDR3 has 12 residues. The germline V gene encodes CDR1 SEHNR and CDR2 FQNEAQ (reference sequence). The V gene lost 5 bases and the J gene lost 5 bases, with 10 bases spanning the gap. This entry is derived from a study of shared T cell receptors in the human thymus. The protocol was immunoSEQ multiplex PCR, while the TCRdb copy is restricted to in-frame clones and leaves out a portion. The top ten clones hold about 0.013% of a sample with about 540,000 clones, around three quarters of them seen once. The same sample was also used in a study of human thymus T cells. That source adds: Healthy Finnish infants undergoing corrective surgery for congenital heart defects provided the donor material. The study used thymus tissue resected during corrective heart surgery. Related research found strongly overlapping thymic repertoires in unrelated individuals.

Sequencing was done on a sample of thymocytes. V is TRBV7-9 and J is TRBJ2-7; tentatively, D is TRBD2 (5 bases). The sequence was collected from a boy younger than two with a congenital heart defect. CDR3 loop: CASSQPGDEQYF. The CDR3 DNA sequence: TGTGCCAGCAGCCAACCCGGGGACGAGCAGTACTTC.